A single TCR beta chain is shown here with its context. The donors gave bone marrow, and they were healthy. The data stem from a study of cytomegalovirus exposure and HLA in healthy donors. The wider study: Of a few hundred genotyped donors, around 76% clustered with self-reported Caucasian donors.

CDR1 LNHDA and CDR2 SQIVND come from the germline V gene (reference sequence). J lost 4 bases, V lost 4 bases, and 1 base had no gene match. The CDR3 has 13 amino acids. The PCR used 60 Vbeta and 13 Jbeta primers. Sequenced by immunoSEQ multiplex PCR; TCRdb stores in-frame clones only, minus some. The sample records about 81,000 clones, over 70% being singletons. The clonotype originates from a man aged 45-65 years in good health and CMV-seropositive. What was sequenced was PBMCs. The chain joins TRBV19 to TRBJ2-5; TRBD2 aligns across 9 bases. The DNA for the CDR3 is TGTGCCAGTAGTAGTAGCGGGAGAGAGACCCAGTACTTC. This encodes CASSSSGRETQYF.